A selection of T cell receptor beta chains follows, all from one sample in a study of T-cell memory formation after mild COVID-19. TCRdb re-called the 5' RACE reads with MiXCR, one entry per CDR3 protein. The sample lists 350,000 or so distinct CDR3 sequences, roughly 20% occurring once. Sequencing used PBMCs or a T cell subset sorted from them (not recorded which). The receptors here all came from a man aged 18 to 35 who had mild COVID-19 (a few samples of this study predate the infection). Cell type and time point are not known. Both conserved end residues are part of each CDR3. The order of the fields is clone size, J gene, V gene, D gene, CDR3 DNA, CDR3 protein. A D gene is named only where the DNA matches it firmly. Size values are once, few and many counts, or a class for expanded clones, and some rows have none.

clone_size: -
j_call: TRBJ2-5
v_call: TRBV20-1
d_call: TRBD2
cdr3_nt: TGCAGTGCTAGCGGGAGGGACCAAGAGACCCAGTACTTC
cdr3_aa: CSASGRDQETQYF

clone_size: once
j_call: TRBJ2-3
v_call: TRBV12-3/TRBV12-4
d_call: TRBD1
cdr3_nt: TGTGCCAGCAGGCTCCGCAGGGGGCGTACGGGCACAGATACGCAGTATTTT
cdr3_aa: CASRLRRGRTGTDTQYF

clone_size: few
j_call: TRBJ1-1
v_call: TRBV12-3/TRBV12-4
d_call: -
cdr3_nt: TGTGCCAGCATAAGGGGGAACCTTGAAGCTTTCTTT
cdr3_aa: CASIRGNLEAFF

clone_size: few
j_call: TRBJ2-5
v_call: TRBV6-2/TRBV6-3
d_call: TRBD2
cdr3_nt: TGTGCCCGCCCGGGGAGGGGTCAAGAGACCCAGTACTTC
cdr3_aa: CARPGRGQETQYF

clone_size: few
j_call: TRBJ1-1
v_call: TRBV7-9
d_call: -
cdr3_nt: TGTGCCAGCAGGTCGCAGGGTGAAGCTTTCTTT
cdr3_aa: CASRSQGEAFF

clone_size: few
j_call: TRBJ2-1
v_call: TRBV7-8
d_call: TRBD1
cdr3_nt: TGTGCCAGCAGCGCAACCCGACAGGGGGTCGACAATGAGCAGTTCTTC
cdr3_aa: CASSATRQGVDNEQFF

clone_size: -
j_call: TRBJ2-3
v_call: TRBV5-1
d_call: -
cdr3_nt: TGCGCCAGCAGCTCCCGGACAGCTTGGTTTAGCACAGATACGCAGTATTTT
cdr3_aa: CASSSRTAWFSTDTQYF

clone_size: -
j_call: TRBJ1-5
v_call: TRBV5-1
d_call: -
cdr3_nt: TGCGCCAGCAGCTTGTTAGGGGTTTCCAATCAGCCCCAGCATTTT
cdr3_aa: CASSLLGVSNQPQHF

clone_size: -
j_call: TRBJ1-1
v_call: TRBV3-1
d_call: -
cdr3_nt: TGTGCCAGCAGCCAAGAATGGGTGAGCACTGAAGCTTTCTTT
cdr3_aa: CASSQEWVSTEAFF

clone_size: -
j_call: TRBJ1-6
v_call: TRBV20-1
d_call: -
cdr3_nt: TGCAGTGCTAAGGGGCCCTCCTATAATTCACCCCTCCACTTT
cdr3_aa: CSAKGPSYNSPLHF

clone_size: many
j_call: TRBJ2-2
v_call: TRBV9
d_call: -
cdr3_nt: TGTGCCAGCAGCGTTGGAGGGGGAACCGGGGAGCTGTTTTTT
cdr3_aa: CASSVGGGTGELFF

clone_size: -
j_call: TRBJ2-1
v_call: TRBV27
d_call: TRBD1
cdr3_nt: TGTGCCAGCAGTTTAAGGGGGCGCGTGAATGAGCAGTTCTTC
cdr3_aa: CASSLRGRVNEQFF

clone_size: many
j_call: TRBJ2-1
v_call: TRBV5-1
d_call: -
cdr3_nt: TGTGCCAGCAGCCTGGCTAGCGATGAGCAGTTCTTC
cdr3_aa: CASSLASDEQFF

clone_size: few
j_call: TRBJ2-2
v_call: TRBV9
d_call: TRBD1
cdr3_nt: TGTGCCAGCAGCGCCCCCGGGACAGGGCACACCGGGGAGCTGTTTTTT
cdr3_aa: CASSAPGTGHTGELFF

clone_size: many
j_call: TRBJ2-3
v_call: TRBV29-1
d_call: TRBD1
cdr3_nt: TGCAGCGTTGAAGTCTGGGGGAAGGGGGCCACAGATACGCAGTATTTT
cdr3_aa: CSVEVWGKGATDTQYF

clone_size: -
j_call: TRBJ2-1
v_call: TRBV6-6
d_call: -
cdr3_nt: TGTGCCAGCAGTTATAGAGGCAGGAGGATCAATGAGCAGTTCTTC
cdr3_aa: CASSYRGRRINEQFF

clone_size: -
j_call: TRBJ2-2
v_call: TRBV5-1
d_call: -
cdr3_nt: TGCGCCAGCAGCACCCACAGACGCACCGGGGAGCTGTTTTTT
cdr3_aa: CASSTHRRTGELFF

clone_size: few
j_call: TRBJ1-4
v_call: TRBV6-6
d_call: -
cdr3_nt: TGTGCCAGCAGTTACGTTTTGGGGGGGGCCACACCGTTTTTT
cdr3_aa: CASSYVLGGATPFF

clone_size: many
j_call: TRBJ2-3
v_call: TRBV4-3
d_call: -
cdr3_nt: TGCGCCAGCAGCCCTAGGGGGGGTAGCACAGATACGCAGTATTTT
cdr3_aa: CASSPRGGSTDTQYF

clone_size: few
j_call: TRBJ2-1
v_call: TRBV5-1
d_call: -
cdr3_nt: TGCGCCAGCAGCTTGGGCCAGAGCAATGAGCAGTTCTTC
cdr3_aa: CASSLGQSNEQFF

clone_size: few
j_call: TRBJ1-1
v_call: TRBV11-2
d_call: -
cdr3_nt: TGTGCCAGCAGCTTAGCGGGGCTCCTGAACACTGAAGCTTTCTTT
cdr3_aa: CASSLAGLLNTEAFF

clone_size: few
j_call: TRBJ1-2
v_call: TRBV11-2
d_call: -
cdr3_nt: TGTGCCAGCACACGCCGGATCTATGGCTACACCTTC
cdr3_aa: CASTRRIYGYTF

clone_size: -
j_call: TRBJ2-3
v_call: TRBV5-1
d_call: TRBD1
cdr3_nt: TGCGCCAGCGGTGCCGGGACAGAAACCACAGATACGCAGTATTTT
cdr3_aa: CASGAGTETTDTQYF

clone_size: few
j_call: TRBJ1-1
v_call: TRBV12-3/TRBV12-4
d_call: TRBD1
cdr3_nt: TGTGCCAGCAGACAGGGGTTTGAAGCTTTCTTT
cdr3_aa: CASRQGFEAFF

clone_size: -
j_call: TRBJ2-3
v_call: TRBV5-1
d_call: -
cdr3_nt: TGCGCCACGGCCAACCGGAGCACAGATACGCAGTATTTT
cdr3_aa: CATANRSTDTQYF

clone_size: -
j_call: TRBJ1-2
v_call: TRBV5-6
d_call: -
cdr3_nt: TGTGCCAGCAGCTTGTATAACGGGGGCTACACCTTC
cdr3_aa: CASSLYNGGYTF

clone_size: -
j_call: TRBJ2-7
v_call: TRBV5-5
d_call: -
cdr3_nt: TGTGCCAGCAGCTTGAGACAGAGGTTCTACGAGCAGTACTTC
cdr3_aa: CASSLRQRFYEQYF

clone_size: -
j_call: TRBJ2-5
v_call: TRBV29-1
d_call: -
cdr3_nt: TGCAGCGACAAACCGGGACATCAAGAGACCCAGTACTTC
cdr3_aa: CSDKPGHQETQYF

clone_size: -
j_call: TRBJ2-1
v_call: TRBV6-5
d_call: TRBD1
cdr3_nt: TGTGCCAGCAGTGCCTCGGGACAGGTCTACAATGAGCAGTTCTTC
cdr3_aa: CASSASGQVYNEQFF

clone_size: few
j_call: TRBJ1-3
v_call: TRBV20-1
d_call: TRBD1
cdr3_nt: TGCAGTGCTAGAGATTCCCTACCGGACAGGGCTGGAAACACCATATATTTT
cdr3_aa: CSARDSLPDRAGNTIYF

clone_size: -
j_call: TRBJ2-3
v_call: TRBV23-1
d_call: TRBD2
cdr3_nt: TGCGCCTCCGGACTAGCGGGGGGGCAGGGGAAGGCAGATACGCAGTATTTT
cdr3_aa: CASGLAGGQGKADTQYF

clone_size: few
j_call: TRBJ2-1
v_call: TRBV5-1
d_call: TRBD1
cdr3_nt: TGCGCCAGCATGGAGCCAGGGACAGGGGGGATCAATGAGCAGTTCTTC
cdr3_aa: CASMEPGTGGINEQFF

clone_size: few
j_call: TRBJ2-1
v_call: TRBV12-3/TRBV12-4
d_call: TRBD2
cdr3_nt: TGTGCCAGCAGTTTAGGAGCGGGAAATTGGCAGTTCTTC
cdr3_aa: CASSLGAGNWQFF

clone_size: -
j_call: TRBJ1-5
v_call: TRBV9
d_call: -
cdr3_nt: TGTGCCAGCAGCGTAGAGGCCGCAGGTCAGCCCCAGCATTTT
cdr3_aa: CASSVEAAGQPQHF

clone_size: -
j_call: TRBJ1-5
v_call: TRBV10-3
d_call: -
cdr3_nt: TGTGCCATCAGTGAGTCGGTGGGCGATCAGCCCCAGCATTTT
cdr3_aa: CAISESVGDQPQHF

clone_size: -
j_call: TRBJ2-7
v_call: TRBV7-6
d_call: -
cdr3_nt: TGTGCCAGCAGCTTAATCACAACGGGCGAGCAGTACTTC
cdr3_aa: CASSLITTGEQYF

clone_size: few
j_call: TRBJ2-5
v_call: TRBV7-9
d_call: -
cdr3_nt: TGTGCCAGCAGCTCGTGGACAGAAGCTCGGGAGACCCAGTACTTC
cdr3_aa: CASSSWTEARETQYF

clone_size: few
j_call: TRBJ1-4
v_call: TRBV4-1
d_call: TRBD1
cdr3_nt: TGCGCCAGCAGCCGCGGGACAGCCGAGGCCTCAGATGAAAAACTGTTTTTT
cdr3_aa: CASSRGTAEASDEKLFF

clone_size: few
j_call: TRBJ2-5
v_call: TRBV12-3/TRBV12-4
d_call: -
cdr3_nt: TGTGCCAGCAGACTACACGAGACGGAGACCCAGTACTTC
cdr3_aa: CASRLHETETQYF

clone_size: -
j_call: TRBJ2-3
v_call: TRBV10-2
d_call: -
cdr3_nt: TGCGCCAGCAGTCCCCCGGGGGGCCAAACGAGCACAGATACGCAGTATTTT
cdr3_aa: CASSPPGGQTSTDTQYF

clone_size: many
j_call: TRBJ1-1
v_call: TRBV12-3/TRBV12-4
d_call: -
cdr3_nt: TGTGCCAGCAGCCACCAGAGGGACACTGAAGCTTTCTTT
cdr3_aa: CASSHQRDTEAFF

clone_size: few
j_call: TRBJ2-7
v_call: TRBV6-5
d_call: -
cdr3_nt: TGTGCCAGCAGTACCGGCCTTCCCTACGAGCAGTACTTC
cdr3_aa: CASSTGLPYEQYF

clone_size: -
j_call: TRBJ2-4
v_call: TRBV15
d_call: TRBD1
cdr3_nt: TGTGCCACCAGCAGAGCACGGGACAGGACGATAGCCAAAAACATTCAGTACTTC
cdr3_aa: CATSRARDRTIAKNIQYF

clone_size: -
j_call: TRBJ1-1
v_call: TRBV14
d_call: -
cdr3_nt: TGTGCCAGCAGCCAAGATGTAGCGGTCGGTGAAGCTTTCTTT
cdr3_aa: CASSQDVAVGEAFF

clone_size: -
j_call: TRBJ1-2
v_call: TRBV29-1
d_call: -
cdr3_nt: TGCAGCGTGGGGGGGGCTAGCTATGGCTACACCTTC
cdr3_aa: CSVGGASYGYTF

clone_size: -
j_call: TRBJ2-3
v_call: TRBV24-1
d_call: TRBD2
cdr3_nt: TGTGCCACCGCGGCGGGGGACACAGATACGCAGTATTTT
cdr3_aa: CATAAGDTDTQYF

clone_size: few
j_call: TRBJ2-6
v_call: TRBV7-9
d_call: -
cdr3_nt: TGTGCCAGCAGCAGCCGGCTCGGGCTATTATCTGGGGCCAACGTCCTGACTTTC
cdr3_aa: CASSSRLGLLSGANVLTF

clone_size: -
j_call: TRBJ1-5
v_call: TRBV18
d_call: -
cdr3_nt: TGTGCCAGCTCAGCCCCACTAGAGAGCAATCAGCCCCAGCATTTT
cdr3_aa: CASSAPLESNQPQHF

clone_size: few
j_call: TRBJ2-2
v_call: TRBV27
d_call: -
cdr3_nt: TGTGCCAGCAGTACAGGGATAGAGGAGCTGTTTTTT
cdr3_aa: CASSTGIEELFF

clone_size: -
j_call: TRBJ1-1
v_call: TRBV6-2/TRBV6-3
d_call: TRBD1
cdr3_nt: TGTGCCACCACTAACAGGGGGCCGGACACTGAAGCTTTCTTT
cdr3_aa: CATTNRGPDTEAFF

clone_size: few
j_call: TRBJ2-7
v_call: TRBV11-1
d_call: -
cdr3_nt: TGTGCCAGCAGCCCTCAGGACTTAATCTACGAGCAGTACTTC
cdr3_aa: CASSPQDLIYEQYF

clone_size: -
j_call: TRBJ2-3
v_call: TRBV7-2
d_call: TRBD2
cdr3_nt: TGTGCCAGCAGCCTGACTAGCGGCGCTTTACCAGATACGCAGTATTTT
cdr3_aa: CASSLTSGALPDTQYF

clone_size: -
j_call: TRBJ1-2
v_call: TRBV5-1
d_call: TRBD1
cdr3_nt: TGCGCCAGCAGCTTGGCAGGGGACAGATATGGCTACACCTTC
cdr3_aa: CASSLAGDRYGYTF